These T cell receptor beta chains were read from a single sample in a study of vaccination and CD4 T cells after COVID-19. TCRdb fed the PCR reads into MiXCR, producing one record per CDR3 protein. The data contain 11,000 to 15,000 distinct CDR3 sequences, under 25% of them seen just once; the ten biggest clones take up approximately 14%. These TCRs are of unknown antigen specificity. The sample comprised cultured CD4+ T cells from blood. The receptors were sampled from a human donor with COVID-19. Each CDR3 is given with its conserved first and last residue. D genes are given only for firm matches. Clone size appears in some rows only: once, few, many, or a class for an expanded clone.

D gene	clone size	J gene	V gene	CDR3 DNA	CDR3 protein
NA	few	TRBJ1-5	TRBV6-1	TGTGCCAGCAGCATAACCCGCAATCAGCCCCAGCATTTT	CASSITRNQPQHF
NA	few	TRBJ2-7	TRBV7-9	TGTGCCAGCAGCTTCGAGGGGGTAAGCTACGAGCAGTACTTC	CASSFEGVSYEQYF
NA	few	TRBJ1-2	TRBV19	TGTGCCAGTAGCACCCTCTTGGCCGGGTACAGCACATCCGCCTTCTATGGCTACACCTTC	CASSTLLAGYSTSAFYGYTF
TRBD1	NA	TRBJ1-2	TRBV18	TGTGCCAGCTCACCTACCGGGACAGGGGATGGTGGCTACACCTTC	CASSPTGTGDGGYTF
NA	NA	TRBJ2-4	TRBV20-1	TGCAGTGGCCAGGGAGAAAACATTCAGTACTTC	CSGQGENIQYF
NA	NA	TRBJ2-3	TRBV6-2/TRBV6-3	TGTGCCAGCAGAATGGGGCGACGCACAGATACGCAGTATTTT	CASRMGRRTDTQYF
TRBD1	NA	TRBJ1-5	TRBV12-3/TRBV12-4	TGTGCCAGCAGTTTTTCGACAGGGAGTATGGGTCAGCCCCAGCATTTT	CASSFSTGSMGQPQHF
TRBD1	NA	TRBJ1-1	TRBV11-3	TGTGCCAGCAGCCACCGACAGGGGAGGATGAACACTGAAGCTTTCTTT	CASSHRQGRMNTEAFF
TRBD1	NA	TRBJ2-7	TRBV7-2	TGTGCCAGCAGCCGCGACAGGGGGCGAGAGCAGTACTTC	CASSRDRGREQYF
NA	few	TRBJ1-5	TRBV7-3	TGTGCCAGCAGCCTTGACAGCAATCAGCCCCAGCATTTT	CASSLDSNQPQHF
NA	medium-sized	TRBJ1-2	TRBV6-1	TGTGCCAGCAGTGAGGACACAGGGCGAGTCGGCTACACCTTC	CASSEDTGRVGYTF
NA	NA	TRBJ1-2	TRBV19	TGTGCCAGTAGTATGAACAGGGCAAGAGGCTATGGCTACACCTTC	CASSMNRARGYGYTF
NA	few	TRBJ1-1	TRBV5-1	TGCGCCAGCAGCTCGGGGGACAACACTGAAGCTTTCTTT	CASSSGDNTEAFF
NA	NA	TRBJ2-3	TRBV5-1	TGCGCCAGCACCAAAACAGGGGGGGCAGATACGCAGTATTTT	CASTKTGGADTQYF
NA	NA	TRBJ1-3	TRBV6-1	TGTGCCAGCAGGGGCGGAGGGTACTCTGGAAACACCATATATTTT	CASRGGGYSGNTIYF
TRBD2	NA	TRBJ2-7	TRBV20-1	TGCAGTGCCCAGACTAGCGGGGGCTCCTACGAGCAGTACTTC	CSAQTSGGSYEQYF
NA	medium-sized	TRBJ1-3	TRBV20-1	TGCAGTGCTAGGGAGGGGGGAAACACCATATATTTT	CSAREGGNTIYF
NA	NA	TRBJ1-4	TRBV7-9	TGTGCCAGCAGCAGACTTCCCTCGGAAAAACTGTTTTTT	CASSRLPSEKLFF
TRBD1	NA	TRBJ2-1	TRBV5-5	TGTGCCAGCAGCTTGCGGTGGGGACAGATTTACAATGAGCAGTTCTTC	CASSLRWGQIYNEQFF
TRBD1	NA	TRBJ2-1	TRBV20-1	TGCAGTGCTAGTGGGGGACAGTCCTACAATGAGCAGTTCTTC	CSASGGQSYNEQFF
NA	NA	TRBJ2-5	TRBV7-9	TGTGCCAGCAGCTTCCCGGTCCAAGAGACCCAGTACTTC	CASSFPVQETQYF
NA	NA	TRBJ2-2	TRBV11-1	TGTGCCAGCAGCTTAACGGCAGGGACGAACACCGGGGAGCTGTTTTTT	CASSLTAGTNTGELFF
NA	NA	TRBJ1-1	TRBV10-1	TGCGCCAGCAGTGAAAGAGGCAGGGGCTCGGGGAACACTGAAGCTTTCTTT	CASSERGRGSGNTEAFF
TRBD1	NA	TRBJ1-2	TRBV7-2	TGTGCCAGCTTACCTGGACAGGGGAGGAACTATGGCTACACCTTC	CASLPGQGRNYGYTF
TRBD1	NA	TRBJ2-5	TRBV7-2	TGTGCCAGCAGCTTATCCCGGGACAGGGGAGGGGAGACCCAGTACTTC	CASSLSRDRGGETQYF
NA	NA	TRBJ1-1	TRBV5-4	TGTGCCAGCAGCTTGATCAGGGAAGAAGCTTTCTTT	CASSLIREEAFF
NA	NA	TRBJ2-1	TRBV12-3/TRBV12-4	TGTGCCAGCAGTTGGGGCGGGGTAATGAACGAGCAGTTCTTC	CASSWGGVMNEQFF
NA	NA	TRBJ1-2	TRBV3-1	TGTGCCAGCAGCCAATCCAGGGGTCAAGGCTACACCTTC	CASSQSRGQGYTF
NA	medium-sized	TRBJ1-5	TRBV6-1	TGTGCCAGCAGTGTCATGGCAGGGAATAATCAGCCCCAGCATTTT	CASSVMAGNNQPQHF
NA	NA	TRBJ1-3	TRBV5-1	TGCGCCAGCAGCCCGGGACACCAAAATGGAAACACCATATATTTT	CASSPGHQNGNTIYF
TRBD1	few	TRBJ2-7	TRBV27	TGTGCCAGCAGTAAACAGGGGACCTACGAGCAGTACTTC	CASSKQGTYEQYF
NA	few	TRBJ2-2	TRBV7-9	TGTGCCAGCAGTCGGACGGAGGTCGGGGAGCTGTTTTTT	CASSRTEVGELFF
NA	few	TRBJ2-3	TRBV7-9	TGTGCCAGCAGCCTTAGAAGCGATACGCAGTATTTT	CASSLRSDTQYF
TRBD1	NA	TRBJ2-3	TRBV10-1	TGCGCCAGCAGTGAAGACAGGGGGCGCGCGGATACGCAGTATTTT	CASSEDRGRADTQYF
TRBD2	few	TRBJ2-3	TRBV5-1	TGCGCCAGCAGCAGAGGGACTAGTAGGGACACAGATACGCAGTATTTT	CASSRGTSRDTDTQYF
NA	NA	TRBJ2-3	TRBV12-3/TRBV12-4	TGTGCCAGCAGTTCGAGCTACGACAGGGGAGGGGATACGCAGTATTTT	CASSSSYDRGGDTQYF